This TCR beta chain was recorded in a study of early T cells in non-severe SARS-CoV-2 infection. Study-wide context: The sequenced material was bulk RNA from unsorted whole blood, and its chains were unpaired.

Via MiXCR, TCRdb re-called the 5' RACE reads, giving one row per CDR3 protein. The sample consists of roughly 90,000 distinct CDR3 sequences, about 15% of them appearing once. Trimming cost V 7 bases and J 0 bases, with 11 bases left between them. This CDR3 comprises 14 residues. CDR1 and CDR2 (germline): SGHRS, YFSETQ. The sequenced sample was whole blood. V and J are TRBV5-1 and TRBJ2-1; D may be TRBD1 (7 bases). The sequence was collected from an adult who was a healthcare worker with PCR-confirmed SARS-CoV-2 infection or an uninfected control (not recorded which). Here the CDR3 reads CASSRDSSYNEQFF. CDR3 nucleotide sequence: TGCGCCAGCTCGCGGGACAGCTCCTACAATGAGCAGTTCTTC.